This entry features one TCR beta chain sequence. What it binds is not known. Libraries were prepared by immunoSEQ multiplex PCR; TCRdb keeps only in-frame clonotypes and omits some of them. The sample includes just under 95,000 clones, 86% seen only once; the top ten take roughly a tenth. This sample stems from a study of T cell responses to AZD1222 COVID-19 vaccine. Findings and limits, study-wide: Only five to seven AZD1222 recipients were seropositive at baseline.

Between the trimmed V and J ends, which lost 7 bases and 6 bases, there was a span of 13 bases. Looked up from germline, CDR1 is GTSNPN and CDR2 is SVGIG (reference sequence). This CDR3 comprises 11 residues. Sequenced material: peripheral blood, taken on day 0 of AZD1222 vaccination. The TCR comes from an adult in good health. The rearrangement joins TRBV30 to TRBJ2-7; a weak D match, TRBD1 (5 bases). The CDR3, as DNA: TGTGCCTACGTGGGGCAGGTCGAGCAGTACTTC. Encoded protein: CAYVGQVEQYF.